The 24 T cell receptor beta chains in this list originate from one sample, sequenced in a study of blood T cell repertoires in COVID-19 (TCRdb year 2020). The library was built by means of the immunoSEQ multiplex PCR assay. The table comes from immuneACCESS by way of TCRdb, which keeps in-frame sequences with V and J called. Part of the clones is missing from these tables; in studies checked, under half for an unresolved V gene and the rest for unknown reasons. Across this sample there are 100,000 or so clones, with over 80% seen only once. The ten largest clones add up to more than 5% of the sample. Specimen: peripheral blood. The origin of the receptors is a man in his fifties or sixties with active COVID-19.

The chain couples TRBV7-8 to TRBJ1-6; D gene uncertain. The CDR3 sequence is 14 residues long. CDR1 SGHVS and CDR2 FQNEAQ come from the germline V gene. The V end was cut by 5 bases, the J end by 7 bases, with 12 bases between. The CDR3 here is CASSPLVRNSPLHF. The CDR3 DNA sequence: TGTGCCAGCAGCCCCCTCGTCAGGAATTCACCCCTCCACTTT.

V gene TRBV18 combines with J gene TRBJ2-2; 7 bases match TRBD1. Germline loops: CDR1 KGHSH, CDR2 LQKENI. The V and J ends lost 3 bases and 2 bases, in that order; junction bases with no gene match: 6. There are 16 residues in the CDR3. The CDR3 region has the DNA TGTGCCAGCTCACCGCGGACAGGTATCAACACCGGGGAGCTGTTTTTT. It encodes CASSPRTGINTGELFF.

This clone has more than one count but fewer than ten. The chain recombines TRBV7-9 with TRBJ2-7; D perhaps matches TRBD2 (5 bases). V lost 7 bases to trimming and J lost 6 bases, with 16 bases between them. Germline V gene lookup returns CDR1 SEHNR and CDR2 FQNEAQ (reference sequence). The CDR3 spans 13 residues. The CDR3 DNA reads as TGTGCCAGCAAACTAGAGAACTCAGGCGAGCAGTACTTC. Residues: CASKLENSGEQYF.

This rearrangement joins TRBV4-2 to TRBJ2-5, with a weak D call TRBD2 (5 bases). V shed 0 bases and J shed 9 bases, with 8 bases lying between them. The V gene's germline CDR1 is LGHNA and CDR2 YNFKEQ. This CDR3 region has 12 residues. CDR3 sequence: CASSQDLRAQYF. In nucleotides, the CDR3 is TGTGCCAGCAGCCAAGATCTGCGGGCCCAGTACTTC.

The chain uses TRBV6-5 and TRBJ1-1; 7 nucleotides line up with TRBD1. The length of the CDR3 is 14 residues. The V and J ends lost 6 bases and 2 bases, in that order; junction bases with no gene match: 6. Germline values: CDR1 MNHEY, CDR2 SVGAGI. CDR3 nucleotides: TGTGCCAGCAGAGAGGGGGCGCGAAACACTGAAGCTTTCTTT. This encodes CASREGARNTEAFF.

This chain links TRBV6-5 with TRBJ2-7; possible D gene TRBD1, 7 bases. In germline, CDR1 is MNHEY, CDR2 SVGAGI. V shed 0 bases and J shed 4 bases, with 13 bases lying between them. The CDR3 runs 15 residues. The CDR3 here is CASSYSAGGSYEQYF. The DNA of the CDR3 is TGTGCCAGCAGTTACTCGGCAGGGGGGTCTTACGAGCAGTACTTC.

The genes are TRBV28 and TRBJ1-1, with unresolved D. Trimming left V 7 bases short and J 5 bases short, with 11 bases between. This CDR3 contains 12 residues. CDR1 MDHEN and CDR2 SYDVKM come from the germline V gene. The CDR3 bases are TGTGCCAGCACCCCGCGCGGGACTGAAGCTTTCTTT. Amino acids: CASTPRGTEAFF.

This rearrangement joins TRBV5-4 to TRBJ1-3; no reliable D call. Germline V gene data show CDR1 as SGHNT and CDR2 as YYREEE (reference sequence). The CDR3 consists of 13 residues. V was pared by 2 bases and J by 3 bases, with 6 bases between. This CDR3 reads CASSFVGGNTIYF. The CDR3 nucleotides are TGTGCCAGCAGCTTTGTCGGTGGAAACACCATATATTTT.

V and J are TRBV30 and TRBJ1-2; possibly TRBD1 for D (6 bases). Germline CDR1 reads GTSNPN; CDR2 reads SVGIG (reference sequence). Trimming removed 7 bases from V and 1 base from J, with 13 bases in between. The CDR3 has 13 amino acids. CDR3 region: CASATDSNYGYTF. The CDR3 bases are TGTGCCTCTGCCACGGACAGTAACTATGGCTACACCTTC.

V and J are TRBV6-6 and TRBJ2-7; TRBD2 matches 8 bases. Germline CDR1 and CDR2: MNHNY and SVGAGI (reference sequence). CDR3 length equals 16 residues. J was trimmed by 2 bases and V by 2 bases; bases with no gene match: 8. CDR3 bases: TGTGCCAGCAGTTACCGCGGGGGGCGCAGCGCCTACGAGCAGTACTTC. Encoded protein: CASSYRGGRSAYEQYF.

The chain recombines TRBV15 with TRBJ2-3, with D tentatively TRBD2 (6 bases). This CDR3 has 15 residues. V was clipped by 0 bases and J by 6 bases, with 13 bases between them. Germline V gene sequence: CDR1 LNHNV, CDR2 YYDKDF (reference sequence). This chain's CDR3 is CATSRDRGVLDTQYF. The CDR3, as DNA: TGTGCCACCAGCAGAGACCGCGGGGTTTTGGATACGCAGTATTTT.

The chain employs TRBV29-1 and TRBJ2-1; a possible D gene is TRBD1 (6 bases). Trimming took 2 bases from V and 5 from J, leaving 10 bases between them. The CDR3 consists of 13 residues. The germline CDR1 and CDR2 sequences are SQVTM and ANQGSEA. Written as DNA, the CDR3 is TGCAGCGTTGAACGGGACACTCACAATGAGCAGTTCTTC. Its translation: CSVERDTHNEQFF.

The V call is TRBV20-1, the J call TRBJ2-7; maybe TRBD2 (6 bases). The CDR3 is made up of 11 amino acids. V was cut by 6 bases and J by 2 bases, with 8 bases left in between. CDR1 and CDR2 (germline): DFQATT, SNEGSKA (reference sequence). The CDR3 bases are TGCAGTGCCGGCGGGACCTACGAGCAGTACTTC. It encodes CSAGGTYEQYF.

V is TRBV13 and J is TRBJ2-3; unclear D gene. Germline values: CDR1 PRHDT, CDR2 FYEKMQ (reference sequence). V was shortened by 6 bases and J by 0 bases, with 13 bases between the two germline ends. CDR3 length: 15 amino acids. CDR3 amino acids: CASSSLAGSTDTQYF. The DNA for the CDR3 is TGTGCCAGCAGTTCCCTCGCAGGTAGCACAGATACGCAGTATTTT.

J is TRBJ1-3 and V is TRBV6-6, with D hard to call. Trimming took 6 bases from V and 0 from J, leaving 12 bases between them. Germline V lookup: CDR1 MNHNY, CDR2 SVGAGI (reference sequence). The CDR3 runs to 15 residues. The CDR3 nucleotides read TGTGCCAGCAGCCAGGACTTCTTCTCTGGAAACACCATATATTTT. Protein: CASSQDFFSGNTIYF.

This chain uses TRBV11-2 with TRBJ2-3, with a tentative D call TRBD2 (5 bases). CDR1 and CDR2 from the germline V gene are SGHAT and FQNNGV. The CDR3 covers 14 residues. The ends were cut back, 5 bases at V and 0 bases at J, with 9 bases in the middle. The CDR3 nucleotides are TGTGCCAGCAGCCCGGGATCTAGCACAGATACGCAGTATTTT. Translation gives CASSPGSSTDTQYF.

This clone has more than one count but fewer than ten. The chain carries TRBV6-5 and TRBJ1-1, with D possibly TRBD1 on 6 matching bases. Germline-derived CDR1 and CDR2 are MNHEY and SVGAGI. Trimming pared 4 bases from V and 1 base from J, leaving 13 bases between. The CDR3 extends over 15 amino acids. The CDR3 reads CASSFGGQRNTEAFF. CDR3 sequence (DNA): TGTGCCAGCAGTTTCGGCGGACAGCGGAACACTGAAGCTTTCTTT.

V is TRBV6-5 and J is TRBJ2-6; D gene ambiguous. Per germline, CDR1 MNHEY and CDR2 SVGAGI. The CDR3 consists of 15 residues. V shed 4 bases and J shed 0 bases, with 7 bases lying between them. CDR3 bases: TGTGCCAGCAGTTCACTGATCTCTGGGGCCAACGTCCTGACTTTC. Translation: CASSSLISGANVLTF.

The J gene is TRBJ2-7, the V gene TRBV6-1; 9 bases line up with TRBD1. The J segment lost 4 bases and the V segment lost 3 bases, leaving 7 bases of the junction unmatched. The CDR3 length is 15 residues. Germline CDR1 and CDR2: MNHNS and SASEGT. In nucleotides, the CDR3 is TGTGCCAGCAGTGAGGACAGGGGAAGTTTTTACGAGCAGTACTTC. Protein: CASSEDRGSFYEQYF.

In its sample, this clone was seen once. The chain combines TRBV10-3 with TRBJ2-7; D is ambiguous. V lost 3 bases, J lost 2 bases, and 14 bases lay in between. Per germline, CDR1 ENHRY and CDR2 SYGVKD. This CDR3 has 15 residues. CDR3 coding DNA: TGTGCCATCAGTGACCCAGCGCTGGTGACCTACGAGCAGTACTTC. It yields the protein CAISDPALVTYEQYF.

The CDR3 DNA sequence: TGTGCCTGGAGCTACAGGGCCCCAGATACGCAGTATTTT. Protein: CAWSYRAPDTQYF. This chain uses TRBV30 with TRBJ2-3, with D possibly TRBD1 on 6 matching bases. V was shortened by 3 bases and J by 4 bases, with 11 bases between the two germline ends. The germline V gene has CDR1 GTSNPN and CDR2 SVGIG (reference sequence). This CDR3 is built from 13 residues.

The sample holds a few counts of this clone. This chain connects TRBV28 to TRBJ1-1; TRBD1 matches at 7 bases. This CDR3 spans 14 amino acids. Germline CDR1 and CDR2: MDHEN and SYDVKM. V gave up 6 bases and J gave up 6 bases; unmatched junction bases: 10. In nucleotides, the CDR3 is TGTGCCAGCAGCCTGGGACAGAGCAACGCTGAAGCTTTCTTT. This encodes CASSLGQSNAEAFF.

The chain couples TRBV5-1 to TRBJ2-2; 7 positions agree with TRBD1. The CDR3 extends over 16 amino acids. Germline V gene data show CDR1 as SGHRS and CDR2 as YFSETQ. The junction had 6 bases not matched to a gene; V was cut back by 0 bases and J by 4 bases. In DNA form, the CDR3 reads TGCGCCAGCAGCTTGGCCGGGCAGGGGGTCACCGGGGAGCTGTTTTTT. Encoded protein: CASSLAGQGVTGELFF.

The chain employs TRBV6-1 and TRBJ1-5; 8 bases align to TRBD1. V lost 3 bases to trimming and J lost 6 bases; unmatched junction nucleotides: 7. CDR3 length: 15 residues. CDR1 and CDR2 (germline): MNHNS, SASEGT. The CDR3 loop reads CASSELTGVGQPQHF. The CDR3 nucleotides read TGTGCCAGCAGTGAGTTGACAGGGGTAGGTCAGCCCCAGCATTTT.